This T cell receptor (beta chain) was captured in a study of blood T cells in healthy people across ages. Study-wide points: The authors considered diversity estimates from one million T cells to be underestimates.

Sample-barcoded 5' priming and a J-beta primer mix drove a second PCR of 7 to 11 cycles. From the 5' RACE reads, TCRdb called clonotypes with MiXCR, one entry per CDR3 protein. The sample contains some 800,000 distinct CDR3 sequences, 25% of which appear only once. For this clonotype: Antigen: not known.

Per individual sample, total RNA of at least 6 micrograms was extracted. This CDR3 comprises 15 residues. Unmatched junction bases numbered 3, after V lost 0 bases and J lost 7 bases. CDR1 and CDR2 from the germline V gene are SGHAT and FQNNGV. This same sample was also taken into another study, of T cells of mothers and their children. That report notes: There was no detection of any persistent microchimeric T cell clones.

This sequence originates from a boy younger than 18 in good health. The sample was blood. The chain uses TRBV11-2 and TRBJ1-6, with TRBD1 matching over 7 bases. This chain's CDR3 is CASSLEGGSNSPLHF. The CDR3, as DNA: TGTGCCAGCAGCTTAGAAGGGGGCTCCAATTCACCCCTCCACTTT.